What follows are 8 T cell receptor beta chains derived from one specimen sequenced in a study of molecular identifiers for immune sequencing clone quantification. TCRdb processed the PCR reads anew with MiXCR; each CDR3 protein has one entry. The data contain just under 650,000 distinct CDR3 sequences, about 20% of them seen just once; the ten biggest clones take up roughly 0.85%. The source material was naive CD8+ T cells from blood, with Jurkat cell RNA spiked in. Specified subset: FACS-sorted CD8+CD4-CCR7+CD45RA+ naive T cells. These receptors originate from a human donor in good health. Some libraries in this study had Jurkat cell RNA spiked in.

To note about this clonotype: This sequence may be a read error, since a much larger clone differs from it by one base. The chain links TRBV29-1 to TRBJ2-1, with TRBD2 matching over 9 bases. J lost 3 bases, V lost 0 bases, and 15 bases had no gene match. Germline values: CDR1 SQVTM, CDR2 ANQGSEA. The CDR3 has 19 amino acids. CDR3 in DNA: TGCAGCGTTGAAGATTGGTCTAGCGGGATAGTCTTGGGCTACAATGAGCAGTTCTTC. Its translation: CSVEDWSSGIVLGYNEQFF.

This clonotype was picked up many times. The V call is TRBV4-3, the J call TRBJ2-3, with 9 bases matching TRBD1. The CDR3 is 16 residues long. V trimming: 0 bases; J trimming: 1 base; junction bases outside the gene matches: 2. The germline gives CDR1 LGHNA, CDR2 YSLEER. The CDR3: CASSQDWTGGTDTQYF. CDR3 in DNA: TGCGCCAGCAGCCAAGATTGGACAGGGGGCACAGATACGCAGTATTTT.

V gene TRBV7-9 combines with J gene TRBJ2-1; D call uncertain. In germline, CDR1 is SEHNR, CDR2 FQNEAQ (reference sequence). Deletions cut 4 bases from V and 6 bases from J, with 13 bases between. This CDR3 comprises 14 residues. CDR3 DNA: TGTGCCAGCAGCTCGCTGGAAGGATTCAATGAGCAGTTCTTC. It translates to CASSSLEGFNEQFF.

This clonotype has a handful of counts. The chain joins TRBV29-1 to TRBJ2-1; maybe TRBD1 (6 bases). Between the trimmed V and J ends, which lost 1 base and 5 bases, there was a span of 18 bases. Germline loops: CDR1 SQVTM, CDR2 ANQGSEA. CDR3 length: 16 residues. The CDR3 region is CSVEAPQVGTHNEQFF. The CDR3 coding sequence is TGCAGCGTTGAAGCCCCTCAGGTTGGGACACACAATGAGCAGTTCTTC.

This clonotype was seen many times. The chain has TRBV29-1 and TRBJ1-1, with D possibly being TRBD1 (6 bases). The germline gives CDR1 SQVTM, CDR2 ANQGSEA. Trimming stripped 7 bases from V and 3 bases from J, with 15 bases between. The CDR3 is 13 amino acids. The CDR3 DNA reads as TGCAGCGGTAAAACAGGGACCTACACTGAAGCTTTCTTT. It encodes CSGKTGTYTEAFF.

This clonotype showed up just a few times. In DNA form, the CDR3 reads TGTGCCAGCAGTCCACTTGTGACAGGGGCTACAGATACGCAGTATTTT. It specifies CASSPLVTGATDTQYF. V usage is TRBV27 and J usage is TRBJ2-3, with 8 nucleotides matching TRBD1. There are 16 residues in the CDR3. Germline-derived CDR1 and CDR2 are MNHEY and SMNVEV (reference sequence). V lost 5 bases to trimming and J lost 3 bases; unmatched junction nucleotides: 10.

Details on this clonotype: The missing conserved phenylalanine or tryptophan at the end of this CDR3 makes a read error likely. The chain is built from TRBV7-9 and TRBJ1-2, with D tentatively TRBD1 (6 bases). Trimming cost V 1 base and J 4 bases, with 10 bases left between them. The germline V gene encodes CDR1 SEHNR and CDR2 FQNEAQ (reference sequence). This CDR3 has 14 amino acids. DNA for the CDR3: TGTGCCAGCAGCTTAGTAGGGGGTACCTATGGCTACACCGTC. Amino acid sequence: CASSLVGGTYGYTV.

This clonotype has ten or more counts. The chain carries TRBV14 and TRBJ2-4; TRBD2 is a possible D gene (6 bases). Germline lookup yields CDR1 SGHDN and CDR2 FVKESK. V dropped 9 bases and J dropped 0 bases, with 12 bases sitting between them. The CDR3 spans 14 residues. CDR3 residues: CARRTGVAKNIQYF. The CDR3 bases are TGTGCCAGGAGGACGGGGGTAGCCAAAAACATTCAGTACTTC.